This T cell receptor beta chain was identified during a study of T-cell reconstitution after alpha-beta-depleted transplantation in children. This clonotype has more than one count but fewer than ten. After removal of 4 bases from V and 8 bases from J, the junction contained 5 bases not matched to a gene. The CDR3 sequence is 15 residues long. Germline CDR1 is SGHAT and CDR2 is FQNNGV. Unique molecular identifiers tagged the TCRbeta library. TCRdb re-derived calls from the PCR reads in MiXCR, one entry per CDR3 protein. The table shows more than 550,000 distinct CDR3 sequences, with approximately 10% occurring only once.

V usage is TRBV11-2 and J usage is TRBJ1-4; 12 positions match TRBD1. The source was PBMCs from the stem cell graft donor, collected from the stem cell graft. The sequence was collected from a human donor who donated a stem cell graft to a child with acute myeloid leukemia. The CDR3 reads CASSSSGTGGEKLFF. The CDR3 bases are TGTGCCAGCAGCTCGTCCGGGACAGGGGGCGAAAAACTGTTTTTT.